Listed below are T cell receptor beta chains from one sample, sequenced in a study of beta chain features in type 1 diabetes. Using immunoSEQ multiplex PCR, the repertoire was profiled, and TCRdb retains in-frame clones only, with some absent. The sample lists a few hundred thousand clones; 13% were seen once. Sequencing used naive CD4+ T cells from blood. The source is a woman younger than 35 with type 1 diabetes. Both conserved end residues are part of each CDR3. The D gene is left open where the match is weak. Some rows mark clone size as missing; the rest say once, few, many or name a class of expanded clone.

TGTGCCAGCAGTATGTGGACAGGGGGCCAAACGGGGGGCTACACCTTC	CASSMWTGGQTGGYTF	TRBV28	TRBJ1-2	TRBD1	-
TGCGCCAGCAGGCGTGGACAGGGGCTTCGGAACACTGAAGCTTTCTTT	CASRRGQGLRNTEAFF	TRBV5-1	TRBJ1-1	TRBD1	-
TGTGCCACCAGCAGGGGGGGAAGGCCTACGCAGTATTTT	CATSRGGRPTQYF	TRBV15	TRBJ2-3	-	few
TGTGCCTGGAGTGTATCCGGGAGATTGACCGGGGAGCTGTTTTTT	CAWSVSGRLTGELFF	TRBV30	TRBJ2-2	-	once
TGTGCCAGCAGCTCCACCGGAAGGGACAGGGCCTCCTACAATGAGCAGTTCTTC	CASSSTGRDRASYNEQFF	TRBV7-9	TRBJ2-1	TRBD1	few
TGCGCCAGCAGCTCCAGACAGGGGGCAGACGAGCAGTACTTC	CASSSRQGADEQYF	TRBV5-1	TRBJ2-7	TRBD1	-
TGTGCCAGCAGTAACCCCTTGACTAGCGGGACAAACAATGAGCAGTTCTTC	CASSNPLTSGTNNEQFF	TRBV11-3	TRBJ2-1	TRBD2	few
TGTGCCAGCAGGAGGACTAGCGGAGCCGTCTACGAGCAGTACTTC	CASRRTSGAVYEQYF	TRBV6-1	TRBJ2-7	TRBD2	-
TGTGCCAGCGGTCCGGGGATCTACTACGAGCAGTACTTC	CASGPGIYYEQYF	TRBV6-5	TRBJ2-7	-	few
TGTGCCAGCAGCTTAAACAACAATGAGCAGTTCTTC	CASSLNNNEQFF	TRBV7-3	TRBJ2-1	-	-
TGTGCCAGTAGTGTCGGGCGGGTGGGCAGAGAAAACATTCAGTACTTC	CASSVGRVGRENIQYF	TRBV19	TRBJ2-4	-	few
TGTGCCAGCAGCTTGGAGGCTAGCGGGAACCCCAACAATGAGCAGTTCTTC	CASSLEASGNPNNEQFF	TRBV5-4	TRBJ2-1	TRBD2	few
TGTGCCAGTAGGTGGGGGGGCTGGGATGAAGCTTTCTTT	CASRWGGWDEAFF	TRBV19	TRBJ1-1	-	few
TGTGCCAGCTCACCGGGCAGTTCCTACGAGCAGTACTTC	CASSPGSSYEQYF	TRBV18	TRBJ2-7	-	-
TGTGCCAGCAGCGTATTGGGACTAGCGGGAGGGGGCACAGATACGCAGTATTTT	CASSVLGLAGGGTDTQYF	TRBV9	TRBJ2-3	TRBD2	-
TGTGCCAGCAGTTTAATGCGGGGGGGAGGAGATACGCAGTATTTT	CASSLMRGGGDTQYF	TRBV27	TRBJ2-3	TRBD2	few
TGCGCCAGCAGCCAAGATGTATGGGACTCCAACGAGCAGTACTTC	CASSQDVWDSNEQYF	TRBV4-1	TRBJ2-7	-	-
TGTGCCAGCAGCTTTTTCGACAGGACCTACTCTGGAAACACCATATATTTT	CASSFFDRTYSGNTIYF	TRBV7-8	TRBJ1-3	-	few
TGTGCCAGCAGCGCCGAAGCGGGAGTCTACAATGAGCAGTTCTTC	CASSAEAGVYNEQFF	TRBV7-2	TRBJ2-1	TRBD2	-
TGCAGTGCTAAAGGACAGGTTGAAGCTTTCTTT	CSAKGQVEAFF	TRBV20-1	TRBJ1-1	TRBD1	few
TGTGCCAGCAGTTTATTTCCCCTTGTCTATGGCTACACCTTC	CASSLFPLVYGYTF	TRBV28	TRBJ1-2	-	-
TGTGCCAGCAGCCCGACAGCCTCTCGCAATCAGCCCCAGCATTTT	CASSPTASRNQPQHF	TRBV7-2	TRBJ1-5	-	few
TGCAGCGCACTGTACAATGAGCAGTTCTTC	CSALYNEQFF	TRBV29-1	TRBJ2-1	-	many
TGTGCCAGCAGCTATAGCGGGACTAAGAACACCGGGGAGCTGTTTTTT	CASSYSGTKNTGELFF	TRBV5-6	TRBJ2-2	TRBD2	few
TGTGCCAGTAGTATTCGTGGGAGTGAGCAGTTCTTC	CASSIRGSEQFF	TRBV19	TRBJ2-1	-	few
TGTGCCAGCAGCGCTTCAGGGGGCTGGGGCACTGAAGCTTTCTTT	CASSASGGWGTEAFF	TRBV9	TRBJ1-1	TRBD1	-